This is a list of T cell receptor beta chains from one sample in a study of CD8+ T cells in alopecia areata. Sequenced by immunoSEQ multiplex PCR; TCRdb stores in-frame clones only, minus some. The sample comprises about 180,000 clones, 51% of which are singletons, and about 9.4% rests with the top ten. This material consisted of CD8+ T cells sorted from blood, taken at roughly week 53, from a patient treated with tofacitinib. These receptors all come from a human donor with alopecia areata. Each CDR3 is given with its conserved first and last residue. D genes are given only for firm matches. Part of the rows lack a size; the others show once, few, many or a class for expanded clones.

v_call,j_call,clone_size,d_call,cdr3_nt,cdr3_aa
TRBV14,TRBJ2-3,NA,NA,TGTGCCAGCAGCGAAATACTAGTGACAGATACGCAGTATTTT,CASSEILVTDTQYF
TRBV7-9,TRBJ1-2,once,TRBD1,TGTGCCAGCAGCCCTCCGCTTATTACAGGGGCTAACTATGGCTACACCTTC,CASSPPLITGANYGYTF
TRBV2,TRBJ2-1,few,NA,TGTGCCACCAGAGGAGACGGAAATGAGCAGTTCTTC,CATRGDGNEQFF
TRBV7-9,TRBJ2-4,NA,TRBD2,TGTGCCAGCAGCCCACCGGGGAGGGACATTCAGTACTTC,CASSPPGRDIQYF
TRBV6-5,TRBJ2-2,NA,TRBD1,TGTGCCAGCAGTTACCTTCGGACAGGGAAGGGTGGGCTGTTTTTT,CASSYLRTGKGGLFF
TRBV27,TRBJ1-1,NA,NA,TGTGCCAGCAGTCCTCTGGGCAGGCTGGGCACTGAAGCTTTCTTT,CASSPLGRLGTEAFF
TRBV30,TRBJ2-3,once,TRBD2,TGTGCCTGGGGAACTAGCGGGGGGGCCACAGATACGCAGTATTTT,CAWGTSGGATDTQYF
TRBV29-1,TRBJ2-3,NA,NA,TGCAGCGTTCCTCCCCCTGCGGCGGAGGCAGATACGCAGTATTTT,CSVPPPAAEADTQYF
TRBV5-6,TRBJ2-1,NA,NA,TGTGCCAGCAGCTCAGAGGGGAACCACAATGAGCAGTTCTTC,CASSSEGNHNEQFF
TRBV14,TRBJ1-4,few,NA,TGTGCCAGCAGCCAGGAGTTAGGGGTGGATGAAAAACTGTTTTTT,CASSQELGVDEKLFF
TRBV5-6,TRBJ2-7,NA,NA,TGTGCCAGCAGCTCCCAGGGCTACGAGCAGTACTTC,CASSSQGYEQYF
TRBV27,TRBJ2-7,NA,NA,TGTGCCAGCAGTTTACGGGGTTTGAACGAGCAGTACTTC,CASSLRGLNEQYF
TRBV7-3,TRBJ2-3,NA,TRBD1,TGTGCCAGCAGCTTCGGGACAGAATTAGATACGCAGTATTTT,CASSFGTELDTQYF
TRBV15,TRBJ2-1,NA,TRBD1,TGTGCCACCGGGACAGGGGTCAATGAGCAGTTCTTC,CATGTGVNEQFF
TRBV15,TRBJ1-5,NA,NA,TGTGCCACCAGCAGAGATCTAGGGGCGGGGGGCCAGCAGCCCCAGCATTTT,CATSRDLGAGGQQPQHF
TRBV5-6,TRBJ2-7,NA,NA,TGTGCCAGCAGCTTGGTACCTTGGGAGCAGTACTTC,CASSLVPWEQYF
TRBV29-1,TRBJ1-1,NA,NA,TGCAGCGTGGGGGGGAAGGCTGAAGCTTTCTTT,CSVGGKAEAFF
TRBV5-6,TRBJ2-5,few,TRBD2,TGTGCCAGCAGCTCCGGGGGGGCCGAAGAGACCCAGTACTTC,CASSSGGAEETQYF
TRBV7-2,TRBJ2-4,NA,TRBD2,TGTGCCAGCAGCTCGACTAGCGGGGGAGCCAAAAACATTCAGTACTTC,CASSSTSGGAKNIQYF
TRBV30,TRBJ2-2,NA,NA,TGTGCCTGGACTCATCCGGGACGGTCGAACACCGGGGAGCTGTTTTTT,CAWTHPGRSNTGELFF
TRBV9,TRBJ1-1,NA,NA,TGTGCCAGCAGCGTAAGAGCGATGAACACTGAAGCTTTCTTT,CASSVRAMNTEAFF
TRBV7-2,TRBJ2-3,NA,TRBD2,TGTGCCAGCAGCTCGGGACTAGCTTCAGATACGCAGTATTTT,CASSSGLASDTQYF
TRBV5-6,TRBJ2-2,NA,NA,TGTGCCAGCAGCGGCGTCCGGGTGGACGGGGACACCGGGGAGCTGTTTTTT,CASSGVRVDGDTGELFF
TRBV7-8,TRBJ2-1,few,TRBD2,TGTGCCAGCAGCTTAGGGGCTAGCGGGGAGAATGAGCAGTTCTTC,CASSLGASGENEQFF
TRBV7-9,TRBJ2-7,NA,NA,TGTGCCAGCAGCGTTCCGGGCTCCGCATCCTACGAGCAGTACTTC,CASSVPGSASYEQYF
TRBV9,TRBJ2-2,NA,NA,TGTGCCAGCAGCGCAGATGGAGAAGGACTCACCGGGGAGCTGTTTTTT,CASSADGEGLTGELFF
TRBV9,TRBJ1-5,NA,NA,TGTGCCAGCAGGCCTCGGGGGCCGAAGGGCAATCAGCCCCAGCATTTT,CASRPRGPKGNQPQHF
TRBV4-1,TRBJ2-7,few,NA,TGCGCCAGCAGCCAGAGAGCGGGTGAGCAGTACTTC,CASSQRAGEQYF
TRBV5-4,TRBJ2-3,NA,NA,TGTGCCAGCAGAGCCAGGGCAGCAGATACGCAGTATTTT,CASRARAADTQYF
TRBV7-9,TRBJ2-3,NA,TRBD2,TGTGCCAGCAGCTTAACAACTAGCGGGACCACAGATACGCAGTATTTT,CASSLTTSGTTDTQYF
TRBV29-1,TRBJ2-5,NA,NA,TGCAGCGTTGAAGATCAAAGGCACCACCTCCAAGAGACCCAGTACTTC,CSVEDQRHHLQETQYF
TRBV29-1,TRBJ1-2,NA,NA,TGCAGCGTCAACCGGGACACAACTAACTATGGCTACACCTTC,CSVNRDTTNYGYTF
TRBV11-1,TRBJ2-3,many,NA,TGTGCCAGCAGCTCCGGGTCTCGCACAGATACGCAGTATTTT,CASSSGSRTDTQYF
TRBV11-2,TRBJ2-5,NA,TRBD2,TGTGCCAGCAGCTCCACTAGCGGGGGCGAGACCCAGTACTTC,CASSSTSGGETQYF
TRBV5-1,TRBJ2-5,NA,NA,TGCGCCAGCAGCTTGGATGGGGGCGAGGAGACCCAGTACTTC,CASSLDGGEETQYF
TRBV19,TRBJ1-1,NA,NA,TGTGCCAGTAGGGTCTGGGAAGACACTGAAGCTTTCTTT,CASRVWEDTEAFF
TRBV11-1,TRBJ1-6,few,NA,TGTGCCAGCAGCTTAGATCGGACATATTATCCACCCCTCCACTTT,CASSLDRTYYPPLHF
TRBV15,TRBJ1-5,NA,TRBD1,TGTGCCACCAGCCTAGGACAGGGAGGCAATCAGCCCCAGCATTTT,CATSLGQGGNQPQHF
TRBV11-2,TRBJ2-5,NA,NA,TGTGCCAGCAGCTCCGAGGCTGGGACCCAGTACTTC,CASSSEAGTQYF
TRBV5-4,TRBJ2-3,NA,NA,TGTGCCAGCAGCATTGGGACCCAAGATACGCAGTATTTT,CASSIGTQDTQYF
TRBV29-1,TRBJ2-1,NA,NA,TGCAGCGTCGGCAGGGTTCCAGGCGCCTACAATGAGCAGTTCTTC,CSVGRVPGAYNEQFF
TRBV30,TRBJ2-3,NA,NA,TGTGCCTGGGATGCTCCCAGTGATTGGACAGATACGCAGTATTTT,CAWDAPSDWTDTQYF
TRBV5-1,TRBJ1-1,NA,TRBD1,TGCGCCAGCAGCTGGGACAGGTTCGCCACTGAAGCTTTCTTT,CASSWDRFATEAFF